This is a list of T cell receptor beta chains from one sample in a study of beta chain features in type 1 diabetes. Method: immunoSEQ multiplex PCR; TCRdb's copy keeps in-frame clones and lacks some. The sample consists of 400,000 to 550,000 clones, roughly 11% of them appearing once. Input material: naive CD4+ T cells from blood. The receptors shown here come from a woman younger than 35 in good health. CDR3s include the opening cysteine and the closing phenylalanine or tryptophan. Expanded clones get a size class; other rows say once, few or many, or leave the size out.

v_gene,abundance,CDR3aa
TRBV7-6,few,CASSLVGQAVETQYF
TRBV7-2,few,CASSPSTTGMGDEAFF
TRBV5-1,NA,CASSLVVSGGDQYF
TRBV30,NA,CAWSMTAGGAFF
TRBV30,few,CAWNPGRSTDTQYF
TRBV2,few,CASSGAFPGANVLTF
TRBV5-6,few,CASSPQPGTVNTEAFF
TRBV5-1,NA,CASSSGQGPKLAKNIQYF
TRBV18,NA,CASSRSANTDTQYF
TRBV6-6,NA,CASRGQGPGYEQFF
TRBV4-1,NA,CASSQARANLNTEAFF
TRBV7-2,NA,CASSFGTSLDTQYF
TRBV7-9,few,CASSPSGGDSGYF
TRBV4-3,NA,CASSQEAEYNEQFF
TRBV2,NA,CASSAEQGNEQFF
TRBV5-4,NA,CASSVDSYEQYF
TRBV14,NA,CASSQDLEGGEQYF
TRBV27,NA,CASSGQGWRETQYF
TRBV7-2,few,CASSARDFLRGQYF
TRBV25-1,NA,CASSVGDYNEQFF
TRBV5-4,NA,CASSFVDTGELFF
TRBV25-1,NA,CASSEPGGSGSDTQYF
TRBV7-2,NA,CASSLTSGGWDTQYF
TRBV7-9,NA,CASSPRGGNNNEQFF
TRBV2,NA,CASILRGLQETQYF
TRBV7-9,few,CASSLFRRAYNEQFF
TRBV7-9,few,CASSRGVEKLFF